This T cell receptor (beta chain) originates from a study of response to subunit inactivated influenza vaccine. Study observations and caveats: The study's authors posited that every seasonal influenza vaccination enlists few new T cells.

A few counts support this clonotype. The antigen remains undetermined. Using its own MiXCR run on the RT-PCR reads, TCRdb lists one record per CDR3 protein. This repertoire shows about 310,000 distinct CDR3 sequences, approximately 20% found once; its top ten account for approximately 10%. The clonotype comes from a man between 50 and 69 years old who received an inactivated influenza vaccine. The source was PBMCs from blood, collected about 20 months after vaccination.

CDR3 region: CATSDFIGRALNEQFF. In DNA form, the CDR3 reads TGTGCCACCAGTGATTTTATCGGGAGGGCCCTCAATGAGCAGTTCTTC. This chain uses TRBV24-1 with TRBJ2-1, with 8 nucleotides matching TRBD2. Germline assignment: CDR1 KGHDR and CDR2 SFDVKD. The length of the CDR3 is 16 residues. The V and J ends lost 1 base and 6 bases, in that order; junction bases with no gene match: 7.